The 4 T cell receptor beta chains in this list originate from one sample, sequenced in a study of beta chain features in type 1 diabetes. Findings of the study overall: Type 1 diabetes patients had moderately but significantly shorter TCRB CDR3s in all four CD4+ subsets.

Sequenced material consisted of expressed TCRB transcripts (all of the isolated RNA was reverse transcribed). TCRdb keeps only in-frame clones here, not all; method: immunoSEQ multiplex PCR. The sample has hundreds of thousands of clones, roughly 12% seen once. No antigen is known for these receptors. Sequencing was carried out using naive CD4+ T cells from blood. These receptors came from a man aged 18 to 29 with type 1 diabetes.

The CDR3 reads CAWAPGGNEQFF. The CDR3 DNA reads TGTGCCTGGGCTCCGGGGGGGAATGAGCAGTTCTTC. The chain links TRBV30 to TRBJ2-1, with 8 bases matching TRBD2. CDR3 size: 12 residues. CDR1 is GTSNPN and CDR2 is SVGIG in the germline V gene (reference sequence). V shed 5 bases, J shed 7 bases, and the junction held 4 bases outside the gene matches.

The chain combines TRBV6-6 with TRBJ1-4; 7 bases line up with TRBD1. After removal of 6 bases from V and 4 bases from J, the junction contained 2 bases not matched to a gene. The CDR3 has 13 residues. Per the germline V gene, CDR1 is MNHNY and CDR2 is SVGAGI (reference sequence). The CDR3 region has the DNA TGTGCCAGCAGAAGACAGGGTAATGAAAAACTGTTTTTT. This codes for CASRRQGNEKLFF.

This clone was detected a few times. The rearrangement uses TRBV25-1 and TRBJ1-1; D is possibly TRBD1 (6 bases). With 8 bases removed from V and 0 bases from J, the gap between germline ends came to 13 bases. The CDR3 runs to 14 residues. Per germline, CDR1 MGHDK and CDR2 SYGVNS. This CDR3 reads CASSGQFMNTEAFF. In DNA, the CDR3 is TGTGCCAGCTCCGGACAGTTCATGAACACTGAAGCTTTCTTT.

This clone was seen a few times. The sample holds other DNA sequences that translate to the same CDR3. V usage is TRBV30 and J usage is TRBJ1-5; D unresolved. This CDR3 is 12 amino acids long. Trimming stripped 1 base from V and 6 bases from J, with 7 bases between. CDR1 is GTSNPN and CDR2 is SVGIG in the germline V gene (reference sequence). The CDR3, as DNA: TGTGCCTGGAGTGGGGGAGGTCAGCCCCAGCATTTT. It translates to CAWSGGGQPQHF.